This T cell receptor (beta chain) is from a study of blood T cell repertoires in COVID-19. Across the study: The United States, Italy and Spain provided the acute and convalescent COVID-19 samples. T cells, B-cell-depleted T cells, or PBMCs provided the cDNA or gDNA that served as material.

The CDR3 extends over 12 amino acids. Deletions cut 6 bases from V and 6 bases from J, with 11 bases between. Per the germline V gene, CDR1 is MNHEY and CDR2 is SVGEGT. Per the original data handling: Amplifying reference gene primers gave estimates of nucleated cell counts. Sequencing was performed with immunoSEQ multiplex PCR; in TCRdb, only in-frame clones are kept and a portion is missing. For V, J and clone size, that table is used; D and trimming come from the DNA. The repertoire holds roughly 69,000 clones, with approximately 87% as singletons. The chain links TRBV6-2 or TRBV6-3 to TRBJ1-2; D uncertain. The receptor comes from a man aged 50 or older with active COVID-19. The source material was peripheral blood. The CDR3 protein is CASSLGGDGYTF. The CDR3 coding sequence is TGTGCCAGCAGCCTGGGAGGCGATGGCTACACCTTC.